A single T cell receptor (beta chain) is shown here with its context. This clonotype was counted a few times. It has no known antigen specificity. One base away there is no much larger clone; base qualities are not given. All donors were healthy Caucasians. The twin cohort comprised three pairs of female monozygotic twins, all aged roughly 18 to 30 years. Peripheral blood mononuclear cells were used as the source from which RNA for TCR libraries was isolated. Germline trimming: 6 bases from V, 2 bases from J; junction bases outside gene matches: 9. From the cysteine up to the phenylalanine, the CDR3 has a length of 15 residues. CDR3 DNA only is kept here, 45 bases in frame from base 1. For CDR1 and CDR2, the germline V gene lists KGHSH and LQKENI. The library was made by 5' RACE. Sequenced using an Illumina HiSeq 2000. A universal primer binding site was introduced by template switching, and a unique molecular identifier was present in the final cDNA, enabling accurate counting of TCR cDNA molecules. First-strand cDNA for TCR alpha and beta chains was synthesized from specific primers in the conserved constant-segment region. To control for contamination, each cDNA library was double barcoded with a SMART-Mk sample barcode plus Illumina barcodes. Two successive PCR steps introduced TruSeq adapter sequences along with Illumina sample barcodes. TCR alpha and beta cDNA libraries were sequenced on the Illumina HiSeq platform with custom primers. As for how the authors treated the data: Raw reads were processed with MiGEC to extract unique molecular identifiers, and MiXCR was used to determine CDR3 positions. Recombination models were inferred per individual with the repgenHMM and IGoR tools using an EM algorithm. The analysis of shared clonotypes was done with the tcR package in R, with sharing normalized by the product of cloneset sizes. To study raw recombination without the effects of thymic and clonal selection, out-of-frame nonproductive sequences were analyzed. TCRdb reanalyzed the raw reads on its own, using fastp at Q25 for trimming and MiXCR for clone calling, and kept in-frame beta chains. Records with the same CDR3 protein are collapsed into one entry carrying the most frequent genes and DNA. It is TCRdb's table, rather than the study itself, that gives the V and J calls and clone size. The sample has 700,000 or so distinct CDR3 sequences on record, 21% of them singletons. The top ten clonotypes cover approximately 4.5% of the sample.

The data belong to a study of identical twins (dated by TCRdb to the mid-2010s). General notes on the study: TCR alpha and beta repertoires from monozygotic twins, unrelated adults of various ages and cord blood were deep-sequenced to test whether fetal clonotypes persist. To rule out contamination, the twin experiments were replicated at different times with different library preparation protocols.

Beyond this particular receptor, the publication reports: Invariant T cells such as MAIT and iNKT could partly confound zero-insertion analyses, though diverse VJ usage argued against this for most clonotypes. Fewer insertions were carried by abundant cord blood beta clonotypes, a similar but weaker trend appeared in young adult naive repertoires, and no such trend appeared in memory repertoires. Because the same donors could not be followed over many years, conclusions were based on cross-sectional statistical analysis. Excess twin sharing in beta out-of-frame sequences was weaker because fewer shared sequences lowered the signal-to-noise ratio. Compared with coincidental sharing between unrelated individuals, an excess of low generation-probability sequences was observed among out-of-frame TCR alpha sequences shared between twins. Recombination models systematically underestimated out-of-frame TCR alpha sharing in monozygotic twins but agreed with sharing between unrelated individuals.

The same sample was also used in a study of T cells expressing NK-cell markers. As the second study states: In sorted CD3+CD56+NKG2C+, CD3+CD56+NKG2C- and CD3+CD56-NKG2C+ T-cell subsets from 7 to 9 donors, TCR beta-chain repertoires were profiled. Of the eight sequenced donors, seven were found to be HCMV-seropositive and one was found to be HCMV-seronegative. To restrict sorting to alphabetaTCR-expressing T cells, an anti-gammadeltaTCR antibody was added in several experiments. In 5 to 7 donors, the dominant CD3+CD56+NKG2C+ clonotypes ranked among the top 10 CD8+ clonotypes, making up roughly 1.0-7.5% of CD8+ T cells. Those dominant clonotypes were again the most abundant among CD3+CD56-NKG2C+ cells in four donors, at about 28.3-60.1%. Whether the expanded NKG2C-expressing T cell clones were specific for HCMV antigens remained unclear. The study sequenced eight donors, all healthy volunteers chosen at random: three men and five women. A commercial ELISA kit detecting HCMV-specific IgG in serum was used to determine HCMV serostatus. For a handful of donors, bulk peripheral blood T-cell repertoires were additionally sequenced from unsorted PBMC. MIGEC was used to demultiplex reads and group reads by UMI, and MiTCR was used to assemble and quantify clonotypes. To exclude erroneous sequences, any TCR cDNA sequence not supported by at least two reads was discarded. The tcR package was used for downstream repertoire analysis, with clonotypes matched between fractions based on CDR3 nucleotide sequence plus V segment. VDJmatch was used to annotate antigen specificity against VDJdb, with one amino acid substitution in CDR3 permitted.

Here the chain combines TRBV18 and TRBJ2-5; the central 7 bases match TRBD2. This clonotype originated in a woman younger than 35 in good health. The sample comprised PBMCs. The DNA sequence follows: TGTGCCAGCTCTCCGCCGGGGGGACTACAAGAGACCCAGTACTTC. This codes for CASSPPGGLQETQYF.